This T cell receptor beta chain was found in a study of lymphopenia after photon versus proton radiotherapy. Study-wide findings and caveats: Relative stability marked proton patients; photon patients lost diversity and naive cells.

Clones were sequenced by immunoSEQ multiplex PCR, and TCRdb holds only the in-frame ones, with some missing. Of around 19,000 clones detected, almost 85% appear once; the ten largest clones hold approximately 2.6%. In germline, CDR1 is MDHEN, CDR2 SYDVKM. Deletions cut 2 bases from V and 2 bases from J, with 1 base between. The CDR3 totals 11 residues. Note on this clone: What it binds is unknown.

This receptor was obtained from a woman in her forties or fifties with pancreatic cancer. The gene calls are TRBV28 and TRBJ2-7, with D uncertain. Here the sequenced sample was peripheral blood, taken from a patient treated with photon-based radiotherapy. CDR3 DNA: TGTGCCAGCAGTTTAACCTACGAGCAGTACTTC. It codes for CASSLTYEQYF. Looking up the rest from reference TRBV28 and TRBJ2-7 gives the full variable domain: DVKVTQSSRYLVKRTGEKVFLECVQDMDHENMFWYRQDPGLGLRLIYFSYDVKMKEKGDIPEGYSVSREKKERFSLILESASTNQTSMYLCASSLTYEQYFGPGTRLTVT.